The 4 T cell receptor beta chains below come from one sample, sequenced in a study of CD8+CD57+ T cells in acquired aplastic anemia. Previously, flow cytometry had revealed CD8+CD57+ cell expansion in the patients chosen for sequencing. TCR beta VDJ combinations and CDR3 sequences were profiled from genomic DNA. MiXCR, applied by TCRdb to the reads, yields one record per CDR3 protein. Among approximately 130,000 distinct CDR3 sequences listed, about 40% were seen once. Material for sequencing was sorted CD4+, CD8+, or CD8+CD57+ T cells (not recorded which) from PBMCs. These receptor sequences come from a human donor with aplastic anemia.

In this sample, this clonotype turned up many times. This chain joins TRBV5-8 and TRBJ2-7; a weak D match, TRBD2 (6 bases). V was cut by 3 bases and J by 3 bases, with 16 bases left in between. Looked up from germline, CDR1 is SGHTS and CDR2 is YDEGEE. The CDR3 extends over 15 amino acids. The CDR3 loop reads CASSWGGVRDYEQYF. CDR3 DNA: TGTGCCAGCAGCTGGGGAGGTGTCAGAGACTACGAGCAGTACTTC.

This clonotype was seen many times. V is TRBV3-1 and J is TRBJ2-3; no definite D call. Germline CDR1 and CDR2: LGHDT and YNNKEL (reference sequence). Trimming removed 4 bases from V and 8 bases from J, with 10 bases in between. The CDR3 totals 12 residues. The CDR3 sequence is CASSPPVGTQYF. CDR3 DNA sequence: TGTGCCAGCAGCCCCCCCGTCGGTACGCAGTATTTT.

Comments on this clonotype: This may be a read error: a much more frequent sequence differs by one nucleotide. The V gene is TRBV12-3 or TRBV12-4, the J gene TRBJ2-1, with D possibly being TRBD1 or TRBD2 (6 bases each). The CDR3 consists of 14 residues. This CDR3 reads CASSLAGGRNELFF. The CDR3 coding sequence is TGTGCCAGCAGTTTAGCGGGGGGCCGCAATGAGCTGTTCTTC.

The chain has TRBV18 and TRBJ1-2; D remains ambiguous. The germline V gene has CDR1 KGHSH and CDR2 LQKENI. The CDR3 length is 15 residues. Trimming took 0 bases from V and 7 from J, leaving 15 bases between them. The CDR3 spells CASSPPTEGSSGYTF. CDR3 DNA: TGTGCCAGCTCACCACCGACGGAGGGTTCCTCTGGCTACACCTTC.